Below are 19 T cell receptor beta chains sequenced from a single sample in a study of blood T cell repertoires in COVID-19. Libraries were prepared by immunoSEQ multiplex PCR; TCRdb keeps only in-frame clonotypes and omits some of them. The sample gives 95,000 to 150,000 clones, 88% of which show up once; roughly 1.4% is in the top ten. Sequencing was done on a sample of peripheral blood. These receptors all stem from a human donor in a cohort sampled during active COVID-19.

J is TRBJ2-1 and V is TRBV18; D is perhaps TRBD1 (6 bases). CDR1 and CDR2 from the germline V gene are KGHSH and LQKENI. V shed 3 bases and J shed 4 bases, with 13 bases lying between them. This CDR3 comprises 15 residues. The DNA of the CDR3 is TGTGCCAGCTCACCGGACAGATCGGAATACAATGAGCAGTTCTTC. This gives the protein CASSPDRSEYNEQFF.

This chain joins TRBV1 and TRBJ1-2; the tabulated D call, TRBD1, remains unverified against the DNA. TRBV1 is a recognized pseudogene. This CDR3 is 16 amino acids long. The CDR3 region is CTSSQEPPGESGGYTF. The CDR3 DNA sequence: TGCACCAGCAGCCAAGAGCCGCCAGGGGAATCTGGTGGCTACACCTTC.

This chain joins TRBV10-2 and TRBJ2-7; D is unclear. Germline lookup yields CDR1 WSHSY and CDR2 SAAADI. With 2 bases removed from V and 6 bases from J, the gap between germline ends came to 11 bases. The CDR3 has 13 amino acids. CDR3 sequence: CASSESVHGEQYF. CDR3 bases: TGCGCCAGCAGTGAGAGTGTCCACGGCGAGCAGTACTTC.

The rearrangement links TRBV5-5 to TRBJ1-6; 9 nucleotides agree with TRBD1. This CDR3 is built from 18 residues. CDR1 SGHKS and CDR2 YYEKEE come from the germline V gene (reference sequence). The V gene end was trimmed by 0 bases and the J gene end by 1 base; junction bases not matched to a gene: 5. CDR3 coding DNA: TGTGCCAGCAGCTTGGAGGCGGACAGGGGATCCTATAATTCACCCCTCCACTTT. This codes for CASSLEADRGSYNSPLHF.

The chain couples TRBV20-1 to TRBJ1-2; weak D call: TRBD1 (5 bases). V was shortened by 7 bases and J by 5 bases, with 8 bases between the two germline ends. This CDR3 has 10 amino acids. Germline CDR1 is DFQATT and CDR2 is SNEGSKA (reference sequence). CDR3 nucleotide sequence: TGCAGTGTCGACAGTTATGGCTACACCTTC. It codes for CSVDSYGYTF.

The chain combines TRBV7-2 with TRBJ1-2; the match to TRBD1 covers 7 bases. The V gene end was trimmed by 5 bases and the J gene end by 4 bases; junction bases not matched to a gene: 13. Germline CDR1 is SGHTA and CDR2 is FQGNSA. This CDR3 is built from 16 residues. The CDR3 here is CASSRRVGGAVYGYTF. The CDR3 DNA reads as TGTGCCAGCAGCCGGCGTGTAGGGGGCGCTGTCTATGGCTACACCTTC.

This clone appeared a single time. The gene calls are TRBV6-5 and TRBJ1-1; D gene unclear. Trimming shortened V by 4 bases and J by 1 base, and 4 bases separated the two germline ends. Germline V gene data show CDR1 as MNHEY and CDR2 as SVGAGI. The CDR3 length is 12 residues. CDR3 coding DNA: TGTGCCAGCAGTTTAAAGAACACTGAAGCTTTCTTT. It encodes CASSLKNTEAFF.

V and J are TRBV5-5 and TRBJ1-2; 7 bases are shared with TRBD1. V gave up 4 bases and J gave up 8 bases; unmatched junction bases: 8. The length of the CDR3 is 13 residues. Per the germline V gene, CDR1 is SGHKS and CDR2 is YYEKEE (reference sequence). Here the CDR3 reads CASSPDRALGYTF. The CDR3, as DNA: TGTGCCAGCAGCCCTGACAGGGCTCTGGGCTACACCTTC.

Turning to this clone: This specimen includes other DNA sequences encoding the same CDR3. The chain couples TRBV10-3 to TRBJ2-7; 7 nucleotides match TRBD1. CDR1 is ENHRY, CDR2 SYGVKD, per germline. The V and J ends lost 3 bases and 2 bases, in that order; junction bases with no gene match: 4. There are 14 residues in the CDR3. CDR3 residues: CAISDLGTAYEQYF. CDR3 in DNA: TGTGCCATCAGTGACCTTGGGACAGCCTACGAGCAGTACTTC.

The CDR3 region is CASSEASDRGFYGYTF. For the CDR3, the DNA is TGTGCCAGCAGTGAAGCGTCGGACAGGGGCTTCTATGGCTACACCTTC. The chain carries TRBV6-1 and TRBJ1-2; the match to TRBD1 covers 9 bases. This CDR3 comprises 16 residues. V shed 0 bases, J shed 4 bases, and the junction held 6 bases outside the gene matches. Germline V gene sequence: CDR1 MNHNS, CDR2 SASEGT.

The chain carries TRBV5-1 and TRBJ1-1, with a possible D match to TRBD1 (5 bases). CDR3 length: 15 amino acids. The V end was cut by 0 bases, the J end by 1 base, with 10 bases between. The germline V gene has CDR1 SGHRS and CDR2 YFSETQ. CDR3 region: CASSLVGRENTEAFF. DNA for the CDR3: TGCGCCAGCAGCTTGGTGGGCAGGGAGAACACTGAAGCTTTCTTT.

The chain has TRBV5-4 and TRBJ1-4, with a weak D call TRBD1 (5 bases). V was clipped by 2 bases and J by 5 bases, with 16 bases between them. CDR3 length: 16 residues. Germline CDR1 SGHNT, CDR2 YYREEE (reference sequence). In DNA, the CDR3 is TGTGCCAGCAGCTTCGCGGGGGGGACCCAGAATGAAAAACTGTTTTTT. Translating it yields CASSFAGGTQNEKLFF.

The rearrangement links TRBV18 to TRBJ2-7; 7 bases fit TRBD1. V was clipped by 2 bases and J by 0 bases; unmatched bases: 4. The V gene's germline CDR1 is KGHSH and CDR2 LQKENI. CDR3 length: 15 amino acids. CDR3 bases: TGTGCCAGCTCACCATCGGACAGGAGCTCCTACGAGCAGTACTTC. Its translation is CASSPSDRSSYEQYF. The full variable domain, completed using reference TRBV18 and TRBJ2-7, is NAGVMQNPRHLVRRRGQEARLRCSPMKGHSHVYWYRQLPEEGLKFMVYLQKENIIDESGMPKERFSAEFPKEGPSILRIQQVVRGDSAAYFCASSPSDRSSYEQYFGPGTRLTVT.

The DNA of the CDR3 is TGTGCCTGGAGTGTTCTGCGGGGGGGGGAAGCTTTCTTT. Translated: CAWSVLRGGEAFF. The chain employs TRBV30 and TRBJ1-1; the D gene is possibly TRBD1 (5 bases). V lost 0 bases, J lost 8 bases, and 13 bases lay in between. CDR1 is GTSNPN and CDR2 is SVGIG in the germline V gene (reference sequence). The CDR3 is 13 residues long.

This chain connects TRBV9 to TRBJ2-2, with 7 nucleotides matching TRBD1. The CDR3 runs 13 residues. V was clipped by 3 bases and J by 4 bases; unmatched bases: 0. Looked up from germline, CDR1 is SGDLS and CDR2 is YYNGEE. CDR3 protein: CASSGQGTGELFF. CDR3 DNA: TGTGCCAGCAGCGGACAGGGCACCGGGGAGCTGTTTTTT.

For the CDR3, the DNA is TGTGCCAGTAGTATAGAAGCTAGCGGGGGGGCAAATGAGCAGTTCTTC. This sequence encodes CASSIEASGGANEQFF. The rearrangement links TRBV19 to TRBJ2-1; TRBD2 aligns across 12 bases. V trimming: 0 bases; J trimming: 7 bases; junction bases outside the gene matches: 4. The CDR3 is 16 amino acids. CDR1 is LNHDA and CDR2 is SQIVND in the germline V gene (reference sequence).

The CDR3 bases are TGTGCCAGTAGTATCTCCAGGACAGCTAACTATGGCTACACCTTC. Translation gives CASSISRTANYGYTF. The gene calls are TRBV19 and TRBJ1-2; possibly TRBD1 for D (6 bases). The CDR3 is 15 residues long. With 3 bases removed from V and 0 bases from J, the gap between germline ends came to 11 bases. From germline, CDR1 is LNHDA and CDR2 SQIVND (reference sequence).

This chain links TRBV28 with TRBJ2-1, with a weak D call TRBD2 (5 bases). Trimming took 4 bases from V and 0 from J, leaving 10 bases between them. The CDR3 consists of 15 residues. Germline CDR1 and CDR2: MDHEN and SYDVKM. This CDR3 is CASSWAGSSYNEQFF. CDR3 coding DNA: TGTGCCAGCAGTTGGGCTGGGAGCTCCTACAATGAGCAGTTCTTC.

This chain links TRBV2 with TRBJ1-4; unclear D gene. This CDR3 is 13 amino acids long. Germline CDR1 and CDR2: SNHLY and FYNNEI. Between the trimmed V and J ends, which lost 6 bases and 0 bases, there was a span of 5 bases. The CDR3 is CASRQTTNEKLFF. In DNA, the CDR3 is TGTGCCAGCAGACAGACAACTAATGAAAAACTGTTTTTT.